The entry below describes one T cell receptor beta chain. Its antigen is still unknown. Relative to the germline gene, one junction end is altered; a read error may explain this. The data stem from a study of response to subunit inactivated influenza vaccine. Study-level results: Authors suggested seasonal influenza vaccinations each recruit few new T cells.

Each CDR3 protein is one row after TCRdb ran MiXCR on the RT-PCR reads. This table holds around 520,000 distinct CDR3 sequences, roughly 25% found once. Germline loops: CDR1 SGHTA, CDR2 FQGNSA. The CDR3 is 13 amino acids. The receptor's source is a man between 45 and 60 years old who received an inactivated influenza vaccine. The material was CD4+ T cells sorted from PBMCs, obtained approximately 5 days after vaccination. The J gene is TRBJ1-5, the V gene TRBV7-2, with D unclear. In DNA form, the CDR3 reads TGTGCCAGCAGCTTAGACCCGGGCCAGCCCCAGCCTTTT. Encoded protein: CASSLDPGQPQPF. Looking up the rest from reference TRBV7-2 and TRBJ1-5 gives the full variable domain: GAGVSQSPSNKVTEKGKDVELRCDPISGHTALYWYRQSLGQGLEFLIYFQGNSAPDKSGLPSDRFSAERTGGSVSTLTIQRTQQEDSAVYLCASSLDPGQPQPFGDGTRLSIL.